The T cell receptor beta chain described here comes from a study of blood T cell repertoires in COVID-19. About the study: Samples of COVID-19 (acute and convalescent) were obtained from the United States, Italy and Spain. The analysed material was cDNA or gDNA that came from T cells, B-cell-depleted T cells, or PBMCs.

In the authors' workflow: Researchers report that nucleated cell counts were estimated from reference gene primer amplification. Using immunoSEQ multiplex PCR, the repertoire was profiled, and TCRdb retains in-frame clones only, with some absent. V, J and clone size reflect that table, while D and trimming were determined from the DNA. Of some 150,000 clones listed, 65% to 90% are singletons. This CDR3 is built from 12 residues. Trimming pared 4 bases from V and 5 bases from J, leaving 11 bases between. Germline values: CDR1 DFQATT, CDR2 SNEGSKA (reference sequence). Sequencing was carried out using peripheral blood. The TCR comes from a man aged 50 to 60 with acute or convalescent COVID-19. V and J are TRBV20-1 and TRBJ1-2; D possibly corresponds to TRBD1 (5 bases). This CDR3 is CSATDGGYGYTF. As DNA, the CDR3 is TGCAGTGCTACTGACGGGGGGTATGGCTACACCTTC.